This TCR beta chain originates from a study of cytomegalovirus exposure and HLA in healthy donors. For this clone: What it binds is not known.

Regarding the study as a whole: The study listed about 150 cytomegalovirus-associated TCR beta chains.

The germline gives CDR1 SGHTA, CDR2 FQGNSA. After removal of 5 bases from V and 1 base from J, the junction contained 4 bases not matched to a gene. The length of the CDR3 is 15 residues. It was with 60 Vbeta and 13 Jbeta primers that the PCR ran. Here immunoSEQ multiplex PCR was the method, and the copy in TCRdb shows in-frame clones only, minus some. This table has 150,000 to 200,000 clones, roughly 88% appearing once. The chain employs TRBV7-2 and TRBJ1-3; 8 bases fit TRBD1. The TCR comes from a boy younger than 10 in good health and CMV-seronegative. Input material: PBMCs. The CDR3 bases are TGTGCCAGCAGCCCGGACAGGGTTTCTGGAAACACCATATATTTT. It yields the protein CASSPDRVSGNTIYF.